This T cell receptor (beta chain) was profiled in a study of T cells in Graves' hyperthyroidism and ophthalmopathy. Findings and caveats of the study: Within blood appeared most thyroid clonotypes that had expanded above 0.001. For ophthalmopathy, model prediction preceded onset by a median about six months.

In this sample, this clonotype turned up a few times. Its antigen is not identified. Regions amplified from RNA transcripts were the TCR beta CDR3 regions. Initially, a first-round RT-PCR of the TCR CDR3 employed the HTBI primer set. TCRdb reprocessed the multiplex PCR reads with MiXCR, giving one entry per CDR3 protein. This sample has 490,000 or so distinct CDR3 sequences; 15% to 20% occur once, and the top ten carry 47%. CDR1 and CDR2 (germline): SGHRS, YFSETQ. There are 14 residues in the CDR3. Trimming left V 5 bases short and J 0 bases short, with 11 bases between. The chain combines TRBV5-1 with TRBJ1-2, with D maybe TRBD1 (5 bases). What was sequenced was blood. This TCR derives from a man in his forties with Graves' ophthalmopathy. CDR3 region: CASRRDWANYGYTF. CDR3 in DNA: TGCGCCAGCAGACGGGACTGGGCTAACTATGGCTACACCTTC.